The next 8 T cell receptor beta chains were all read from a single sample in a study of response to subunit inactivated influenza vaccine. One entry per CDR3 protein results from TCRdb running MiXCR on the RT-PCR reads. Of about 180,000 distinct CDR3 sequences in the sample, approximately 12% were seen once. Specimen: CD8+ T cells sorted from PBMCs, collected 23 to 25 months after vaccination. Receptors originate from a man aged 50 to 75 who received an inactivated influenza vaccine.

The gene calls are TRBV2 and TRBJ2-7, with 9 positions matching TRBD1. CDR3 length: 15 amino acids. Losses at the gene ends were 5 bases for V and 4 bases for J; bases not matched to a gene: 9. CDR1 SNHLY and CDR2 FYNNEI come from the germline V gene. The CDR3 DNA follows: TGTGCCAGCAGTCCCGGACAGGGGAGGATTTACGAGCAGTACTTC. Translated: CASSPGQGRIYEQYF.

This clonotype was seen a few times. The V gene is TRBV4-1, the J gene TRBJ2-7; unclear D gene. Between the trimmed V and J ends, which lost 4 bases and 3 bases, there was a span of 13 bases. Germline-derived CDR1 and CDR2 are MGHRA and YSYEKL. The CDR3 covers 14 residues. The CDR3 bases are TGCGCCAGCAGCCCTGAATTACAGCACTACGAGCAGTACTTC. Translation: CASSPELQHYEQYF.

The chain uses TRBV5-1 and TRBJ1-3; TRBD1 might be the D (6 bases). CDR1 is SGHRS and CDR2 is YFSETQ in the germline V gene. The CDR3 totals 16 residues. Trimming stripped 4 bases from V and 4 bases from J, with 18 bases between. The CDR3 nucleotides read TGCGCCAGCAGCGTCCGTCAACAGGGTACAGGAAACACCATATATTTT. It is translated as CASSVRQQGTGNTIYF.

CDR3 residues: CASSMGDEKLFF. In nucleotides, the CDR3 is TGTGCCAGCAGCATGGGGGACGAAAAACTGTTTTTT. The rearrangement joins TRBV2 to TRBJ1-4; perhaps TRBD1 as D (5 bases). CDR1 and CDR2 from the germline V gene are SNHLY and FYNNEI. The CDR3 extends over 12 amino acids. V was trimmed by 6 bases and J by 8 bases, leaving 10 bases between them.

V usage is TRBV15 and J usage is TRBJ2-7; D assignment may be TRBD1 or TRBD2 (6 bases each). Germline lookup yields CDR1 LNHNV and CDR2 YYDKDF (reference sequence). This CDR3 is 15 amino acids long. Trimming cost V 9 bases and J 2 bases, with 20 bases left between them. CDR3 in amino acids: CATSPKGEVPYEQYF. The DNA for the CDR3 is TGTGCCACTAGTCCTAAGGGGGAGGTACCCTACGAGCAGTACTTC. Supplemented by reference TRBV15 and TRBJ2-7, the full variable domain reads DAMVIQNPRYQVTQFGKPVTLSCSQTLNHNVMYWYQQKSSQAPKLLFHYYDKDFNNEADTPDNFQSRRPNTSFCFLDIRSPGLGDTAMYLCATSPKGEVPYEQYFGPGTRLTVT.

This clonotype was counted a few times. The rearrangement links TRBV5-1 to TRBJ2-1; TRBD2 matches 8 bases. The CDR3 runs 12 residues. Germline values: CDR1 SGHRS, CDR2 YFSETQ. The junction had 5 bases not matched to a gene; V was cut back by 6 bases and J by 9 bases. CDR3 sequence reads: CASTGTRSEQFF. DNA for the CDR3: TGCGCCAGCACCGGGACTAGAAGTGAGCAGTTCTTC. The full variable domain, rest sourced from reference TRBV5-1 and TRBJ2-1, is KAGVTQTPRYLIKTRGQQVTLSCSPISGHRSVSWYQQTPGQGLQFLFEYFSETQRNKGNFPGRFSGRQFSNSRSEMNVSTLELGDSALYLCASTGTRSEQFFGPGTRLTVL.

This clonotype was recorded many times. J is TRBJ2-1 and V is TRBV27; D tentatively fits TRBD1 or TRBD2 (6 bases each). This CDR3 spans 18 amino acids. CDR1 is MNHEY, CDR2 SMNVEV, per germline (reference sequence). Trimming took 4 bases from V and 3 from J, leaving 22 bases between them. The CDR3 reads CASSWLSGGQGLYNEQFF. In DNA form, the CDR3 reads TGTGCCAGCAGTTGGTTATCTGGGGGGCAGGGCCTCTACAATGAGCAGTTCTTC.

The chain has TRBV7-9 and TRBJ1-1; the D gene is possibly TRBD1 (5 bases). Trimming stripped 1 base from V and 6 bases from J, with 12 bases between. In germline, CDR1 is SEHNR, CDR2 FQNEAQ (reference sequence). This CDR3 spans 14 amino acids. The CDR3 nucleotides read TGTGCCAGCAGCTTAGTCGGTCGGGGCGCTGAAGCTTTCTTT. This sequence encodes CASSLVGRGAEAFF.